The 2 T cell receptor beta chains given below trace back to one sample, sequenced in a study of T cells in localized non-small cell lung cancer. Clones were read by immunoSEQ multiplex PCR, and TCRdb kept only the in-frame ones, dropping some. The data show 18,000 or so clones, 75% to 90% seen once. Sequenced material: peripheral blood, taken before any cancer treatment. The receptors shown here come from a man aged 40-75 years with stage I lung adenocarcinoma.

The rearrangement joins TRBV5-6 to TRBJ1-5; a possible D gene is TRBD1 (5 bases). Germline CDR1 SGHDT, CDR2 YYEEEE. Trimming shortened V by 2 bases and J by 3 bases, and 15 bases separated the two germline ends. The CDR3 contains 16 residues. The CDR3 DNA sequence: TGTGCCAGCAGCTTTTGGGGCGGCATGGTCAATCAGCCCCAGCATTTT. As protein: CASSFWGGMVNQPQHF.

This clone was counted once. The genes are TRBV7-9 and TRBJ2-3; 12 positions agree with TRBD1. CDR1 is SEHNR, CDR2 FQNEAQ, per germline (reference sequence). V shed 5 bases, J shed 6 bases, and the junction held 9 bases outside the gene matches. This CDR3 is built from 16 residues. The CDR3 is CASSLRSGQGADTQYF. The CDR3 DNA reads as TGTGCCAGCAGCCTACGATCGGGACAGGGGGCCGATACGCAGTATTTT.